The 3 T cell receptor beta chains in this list originate from one sample, sequenced in a study of T cells after posttransplantation cyclophosphamide. Method: immunoSEQ multiplex PCR; TCRdb's copy keeps in-frame clones and lacks some. The table has 30,000 or so clones, roughly 90% seen once. The sample taken for sequencing was PBMCs. These receptor sequences come from a man in his fifties or sixties.

This clone was seen just once. The rearrangement links TRBV28 to TRBJ1-1, with 8 bases aligning to TRBD1. CDR1 is MDHEN, CDR2 SYDVKM, per germline. The CDR3 is 16 residues long. V was clipped by 10 bases and J by 3 bases; unmatched bases: 16. CDR3 bases: TGTGCCACGACAGGGGCGATCTCTTTGGCCGACACTGAAGCTTTCTTT. Amino acids: CATTGAISLADTEAFF. The full variable domain, completed using reference TRBV28 and TRBJ1-1, is DVKVTQSSRYLVKRTGEKVFLECVQDMDHENMFWYRQDPGLGLRLIYFSYDVKMKEKGDIPEGYSVSREKKERFSLILESASTNQTSMYLCATTGAISLADTEAFFGQGTRLTVV.

V is TRBV18 and J is TRBJ2-5, with TRBD1 matching over 8 bases. The CDR3 consists of 15 residues. V lost 3 bases, J lost 3 bases, and 6 bases stayed unmatched. The germline CDR1 and CDR2 sequences are KGHSH and LQKENI. CDR3 sequence reads: CASSPQGALEETQYF. CDR3 nucleotides: TGTGCCAGCTCACCGCAGGGGGCGCTGGAAGAGACCCAGTACTTC.

The rearrangement joins TRBV30 to TRBJ2-1; weak D call: TRBD1 (5 bases). Germline V CDR1 and CDR2: GTSNPN, SVGIG (reference sequence). Trimming removed 3 bases from V and 8 bases from J, with 23 bases in between. The CDR3 has 16 residues. The CDR3 DNA reads TGTGCCTGGAGCCAGGGCCAAGGGTTTTATGTGGATGAGCAGTTCTTC. Protein: CAWSQGQGFYVDEQFF.